This T cell receptor (beta chain) was documented in a study of CD4 and CD8 cells across lung adenocarcinoma regions. The patients had localized lung adenocarcinoma, a non-small cell subtype. This clonotype came up once. One entry per CDR3 protein results from TCRdb running MiXCR on the PCR reads. The sample contains 15,000 to 20,000 distinct CDR3 sequences, 50% of which appear only once. The CDR3 covers 15 residues. Trimming removed 6 bases from V and 2 bases from J; junction bases left unmatched: 5. The chain carries TRBV12-3 or TRBV12-4 and TRBJ2-1; 9 bases fit TRBD2. Sequencing input: CD8+ T cells from the margin of a lung tumor. This TCR was sampled from a male donor with lung adenocarcinoma. The CD4 and CD8 labels of this study may be unreliable. CDR3 coding DNA: TGTGCCAGCAGCCCTAGCGGGAACGCCTACAATGAGCAGTTCTTC. Amino acids: CASSPSGNAYNEQFF.